This TCR beta chain was documented in a study of blood T cells in healthy people across ages. Whole-study results and caveats: More naive CD4+ cells and higher diversity marked long-lived donors relative to aged donors.

The germline V and J ends were trimmed by 6 bases and 7 bases, with 22 bases remaining between them. CDR3 length equals 16 residues. This clonotype turned up a few times. Its antigen remains unknown. A second PCR, run for about 6 to 12 cycles, used a sample-barcoded 5' primer plus a J-beta primer mix. Sequencing of every sample gave 2.5 million or more CDR3-containing paired-end reads. TCRdb reprocessed the 5' RACE reads via MiXCR and lists one record per CDR3 protein. The sample has hundreds of thousands of distinct CDR3 sequences, approximately 40% seen once. The clonotype originates from a man of 80 years or more in good health. This chain connects TRBV12-3 or TRBV12-4 to TRBJ2-1; either TRBD1 or TRBD2 may fit D (5 bases each). Material: blood. This chain's CDR3 is CASRSTLGVKGNEQFF. CDR3 DNA: TGTGCCAGCAGATCGACCTTGGGGGTTAAAGGGAATGAGCAGTTCTTC.